The 9 T cell receptor beta chains reported below all come from one sample, sequenced in a study of metastatic and nonmetastatic thyroid tumors. Using MiXCR, TCRdb reanalyzed the PCR reads. The sample holds about 16,000 clones, approximately 12% seen once. Among the patients, none had received any treatment before thyroid surgery. The sample comprised tumor tissue. These receptor sequences come from a female donor with papillary thyroid cancer or a benign thyroid nodule (not recorded which). Some clones in this sample may be carry-over from other donors' samples.

In this sample, this clone turned up many times. V is TRBV20-1 and J is TRBJ1-5; possible D gene TRBD1, 5 bases. V was clipped by 0 bases and J by 1 base, with 13 bases between them. The CDR3 runs 16 residues. Per the germline V gene, CDR1 is DFQATT and CDR2 is SNEGSKA (reference sequence). In DNA form, the CDR3 reads TGCAGTGCTAGAGATGCGGGGGTTGAGAGCAATCAGCCCCAGCATTTT. Amino acids: CSARDAGVESNQPQHF.

This clone was observed at least ten times. The V call is TRBV4-1, the J call TRBJ2-5; the D is unclear. This CDR3 is 14 amino acids long. Trimming pared 4 bases from V and 2 bases from J, leaving 11 bases between. Germline CDR1 MGHRA, CDR2 YSYEKL. The CDR3 spells CASSPFETQETQYF. The CDR3 DNA sequence: TGCGCCAGCAGCCCGTTCGAGACTCAAGAGACCCAGTACTTC.

This clone was counted many times. The rearrangement joins TRBV4-2 to TRBJ2-1; 7 bases align to TRBD2. Germline trimming cut 0 bases from V and 0 bases from J; bases unmatched to any gene: 8. Germline CDR1 LGHNA, CDR2 YNFKEQ. This CDR3 contains 18 residues. CDR3 nucleotides: TGTGCCAGCAGCCAAGAGACCCGACTAGCCTCCTCCTACAATGAGCAGTTCTTC. Translation: CASSQETRLASSYNEQFF.

This clone was seen at least ten times. The CDR3 coding sequence is TGTGCCAGCATCAGGGCGGGGAACACTGAAGCTTTCTTT. As protein: CASIRAGNTEAFF. The chain combines TRBV6-1 with TRBJ1-1; weak D call: TRBD1 (5 bases). The CDR3 contains 13 residues. The germline V and J ends were trimmed by 7 bases and 1 base, with 10 bases remaining between them. The germline V gene has CDR1 MNHNS and CDR2 SASEGT.

The gene calls are TRBV11-2 and TRBJ2-7; possible D gene TRBD2, 5 bases. The CDR3 has 15 residues. Germline values: CDR1 SGHAT, CDR2 FQNNGV. The V and J ends lost 1 base and 3 bases respectively, with 13 bases between them. For the CDR3, the DNA is TGTGCCAGCAGCTTAGCAGGTCCGGACTTCTACGAGCAGTACTTC. Encoded protein: CASSLAGPDFYEQYF.

The chain is built from TRBV27 and TRBJ1-6; maybe TRBD1 (6 bases). CDR1 MNHEY and CDR2 SMNVEV come from the germline V gene (reference sequence). Trimming left V 11 bases short and J 9 bases short, with 14 bases between. The CDR3 covers 12 residues. The CDR3 DNA follows: TGTGCCGGCACCACAGGGCTTTCACCCCTCCACTTT. Encoded protein: CAGTTGLSPLHF.

This clone was seen only once. V gene TRBV5-1 combines with J gene TRBJ2-3; D tentatively fits TRBD1 or TRBD2 (5 bases each). Per the germline V gene, CDR1 is SGHRS and CDR2 is YFSETQ. This CDR3 is built from 15 residues. V shed 3 bases and J shed 3 bases, with 14 bases lying between them. CDR3 bases: TGCGCCAGCAGCTCCGGGACCCAGAAGACAGATACGCAGTATTTT. This codes for CASSSGTQKTDTQYF.

The chain links TRBV30 to TRBJ2-2; TRBD1 aligns across 9 bases. Trimming removed 2 bases from V and 3 bases from J; junction bases left unmatched: 4. The CDR3 totals 15 residues. CDR1 GTSNPN and CDR2 SVGIG come from the germline V gene (reference sequence). DNA of the CDR3: TGTGCCTGGAGTCACAGGGGGCGGGACACCGGGGAGCTGTTTTTT. This encodes CAWSHRGRDTGELFF.

This chain joins TRBV28 and TRBJ2-7, with D possibly being TRBD1 (7 bases). V lost 6 bases and J lost 2, with 17 bases in between. Germline loops: CDR1 MDHEN, CDR2 SYDVKM. The CDR3 is 15 amino acids. The DNA for the CDR3 is TGTGCCAGCAGCCGGAGGGGACAGATCGCCTACGAGCAGTACTTC. It codes for CASSRRGQIAYEQYF.